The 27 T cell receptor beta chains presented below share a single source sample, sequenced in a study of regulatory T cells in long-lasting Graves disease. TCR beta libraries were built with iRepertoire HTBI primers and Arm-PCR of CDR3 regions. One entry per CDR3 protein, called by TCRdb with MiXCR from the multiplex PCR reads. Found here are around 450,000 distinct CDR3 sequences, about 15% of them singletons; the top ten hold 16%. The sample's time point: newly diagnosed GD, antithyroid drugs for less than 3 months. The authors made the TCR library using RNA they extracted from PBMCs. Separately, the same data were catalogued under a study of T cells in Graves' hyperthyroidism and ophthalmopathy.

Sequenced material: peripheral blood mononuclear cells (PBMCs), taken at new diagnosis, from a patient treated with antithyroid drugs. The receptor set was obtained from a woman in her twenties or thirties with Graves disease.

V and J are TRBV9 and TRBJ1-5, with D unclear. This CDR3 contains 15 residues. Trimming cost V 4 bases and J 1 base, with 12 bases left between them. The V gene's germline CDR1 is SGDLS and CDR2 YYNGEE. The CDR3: CASSFRPGSNQPQHF. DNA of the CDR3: TGTGCCAGCAGCTTCCGCCCCGGGAGCAATCAGCCCCAGCATTTT.

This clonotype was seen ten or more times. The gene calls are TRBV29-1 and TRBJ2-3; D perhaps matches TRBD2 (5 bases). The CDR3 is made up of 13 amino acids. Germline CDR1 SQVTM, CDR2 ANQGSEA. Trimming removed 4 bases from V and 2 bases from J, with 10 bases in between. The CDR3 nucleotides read TGCAGCGTTGTTCCTAGCTCCACAGATACGCAGTATTTT. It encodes CSVVPSSTDTQYF.

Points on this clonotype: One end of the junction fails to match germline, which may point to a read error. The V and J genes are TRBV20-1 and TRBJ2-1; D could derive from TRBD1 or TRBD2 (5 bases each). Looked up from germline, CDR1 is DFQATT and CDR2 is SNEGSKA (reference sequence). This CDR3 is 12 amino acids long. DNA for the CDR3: TGCAGTGCGAGCTACAAACCGGGACCACCAATCTTC. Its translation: CSASYKPGPPIF.

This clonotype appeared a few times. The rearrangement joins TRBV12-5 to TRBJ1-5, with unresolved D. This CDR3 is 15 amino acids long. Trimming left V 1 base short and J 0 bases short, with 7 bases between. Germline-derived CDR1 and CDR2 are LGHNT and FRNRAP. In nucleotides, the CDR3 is TGTGCTAGTGGTTTGGGGGATTTTAGCAATCAGCCCCAGCATTTT. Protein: CASGLGDFSNQPQHF.

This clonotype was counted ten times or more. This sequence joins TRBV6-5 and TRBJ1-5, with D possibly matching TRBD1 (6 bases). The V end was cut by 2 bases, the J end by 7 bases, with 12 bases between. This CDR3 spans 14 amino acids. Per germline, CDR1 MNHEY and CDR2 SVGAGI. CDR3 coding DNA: TGTGCCAGCAGTTACGGGCAGGGGCGACAGCCCCAGCATTTT. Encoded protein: CASSYGQGRQPQHF.

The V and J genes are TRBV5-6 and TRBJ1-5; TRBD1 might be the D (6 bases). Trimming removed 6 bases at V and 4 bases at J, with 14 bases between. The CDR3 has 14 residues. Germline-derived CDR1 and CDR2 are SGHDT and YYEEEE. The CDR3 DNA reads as TGTGCCAGCAATGTCCGGGACACAAATCAGCCCCAGCATTTT. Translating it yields CASNVRDTNQPQHF.

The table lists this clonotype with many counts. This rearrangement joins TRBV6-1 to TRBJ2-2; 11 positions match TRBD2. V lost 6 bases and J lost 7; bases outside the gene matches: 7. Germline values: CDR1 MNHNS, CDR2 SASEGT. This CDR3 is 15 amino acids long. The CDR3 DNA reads TGTGCCAGCAGCCAACTAGCGGGGGTGGGCGGGGAGCTGTTTTTT. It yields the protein CASSQLAGVGGELFF.

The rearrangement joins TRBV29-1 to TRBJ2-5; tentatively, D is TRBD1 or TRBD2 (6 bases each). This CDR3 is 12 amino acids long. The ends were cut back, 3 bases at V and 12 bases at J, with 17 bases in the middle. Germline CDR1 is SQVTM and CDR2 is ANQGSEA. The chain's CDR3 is CSVEGGVGGKYF. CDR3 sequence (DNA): TGCAGCGTTGAGGGGGGCGTAGGTGGAAAGTACTTC. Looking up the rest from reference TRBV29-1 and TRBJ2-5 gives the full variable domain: SAVISQKPSRDICQRGTSLTIQCQVDSQVTMMFWYRQQPGQSLTLIATANQGSEATYESGFVIDKFPISRPNLTFSTLTVSNMSPEDSSIYLCSVEGGVGGKYFGPGTRLLVL.

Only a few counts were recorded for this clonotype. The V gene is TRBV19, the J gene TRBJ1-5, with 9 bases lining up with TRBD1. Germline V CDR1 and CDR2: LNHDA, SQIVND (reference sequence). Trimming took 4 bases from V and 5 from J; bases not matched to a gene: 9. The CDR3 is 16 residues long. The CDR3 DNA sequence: TGTGCCAGTAGTAGCAGGACAGGGGCCCGGGATCAGCCCCAGCATTTT. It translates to CASSSRTGARDQPQHF. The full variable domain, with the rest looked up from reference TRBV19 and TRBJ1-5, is DGGITQSPKYLFRKEGQNVTLSCEQNLNHDAMYWYRQDPGQGLRLIYYSQIVNDFQKGDIAEGYSVSREKKESFPLTVTSAQKNPTAFYLCASSSRTGARDQPQHFGDGTRLSIL.

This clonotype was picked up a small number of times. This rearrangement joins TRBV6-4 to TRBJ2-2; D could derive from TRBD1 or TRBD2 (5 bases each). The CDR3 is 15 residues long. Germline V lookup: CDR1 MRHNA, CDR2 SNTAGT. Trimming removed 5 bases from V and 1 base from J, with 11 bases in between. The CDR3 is CASSPEGLNTGELFF. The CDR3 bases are TGTGCCAGCAGTCCCGAGGGGCTGAACACCGGGGAGCTGTTTTTT.

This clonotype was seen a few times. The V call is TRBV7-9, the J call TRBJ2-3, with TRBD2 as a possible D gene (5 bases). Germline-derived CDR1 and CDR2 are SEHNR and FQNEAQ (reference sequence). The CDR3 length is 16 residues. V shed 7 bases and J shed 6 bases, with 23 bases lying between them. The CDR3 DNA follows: TGTGCCAGCACCACTATGATTGGTACTAGTTCGGATACGCAGTATTTT. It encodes CASTTMIGTSSDTQYF.

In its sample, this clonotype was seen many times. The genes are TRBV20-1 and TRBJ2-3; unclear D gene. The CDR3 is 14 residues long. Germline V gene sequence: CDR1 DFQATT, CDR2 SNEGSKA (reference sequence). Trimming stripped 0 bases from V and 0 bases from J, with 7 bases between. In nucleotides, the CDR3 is TGCAGTGCTAGAGAATGGCAGAGCACAGATACGCAGTATTTT. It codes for CSAREWQSTDTQYF.

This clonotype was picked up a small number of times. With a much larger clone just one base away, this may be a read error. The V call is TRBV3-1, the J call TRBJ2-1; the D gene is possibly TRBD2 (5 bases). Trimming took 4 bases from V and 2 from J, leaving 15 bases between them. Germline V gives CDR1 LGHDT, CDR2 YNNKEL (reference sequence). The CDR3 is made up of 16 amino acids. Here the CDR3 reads CASSPPGAVTYNEQFF. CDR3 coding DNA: TGTGCCAGCAGCCCACCTGGAGCGGTCACCTACAATGAGCAGTTCTTC.

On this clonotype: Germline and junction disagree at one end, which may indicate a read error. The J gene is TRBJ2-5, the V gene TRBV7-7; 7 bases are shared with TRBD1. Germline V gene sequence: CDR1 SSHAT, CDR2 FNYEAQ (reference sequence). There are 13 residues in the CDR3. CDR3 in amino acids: CASSLTGPETQYF. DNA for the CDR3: TGTGCTAGCAGCCTGACAGGGCCAGAGACCCAGTACTTC.

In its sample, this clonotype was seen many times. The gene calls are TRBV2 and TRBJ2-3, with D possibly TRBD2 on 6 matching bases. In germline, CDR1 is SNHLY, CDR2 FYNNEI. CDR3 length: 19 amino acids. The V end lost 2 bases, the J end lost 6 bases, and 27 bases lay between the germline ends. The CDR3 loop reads CASSERSWAYGSRPDTQYF. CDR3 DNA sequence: TGTGCCAGCAGTGAAAGAAGCTGGGCTTACGGGAGCAGACCGGATACGCAGTATTTT.

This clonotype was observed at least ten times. The DNA of the CDR3 is TGTGCCAGCAGTACCCGACTAGCGGGGTCTTACGAGCAGTACTTC. Residues: CASSTRLAGSYEQYF. The chain carries TRBV27 and TRBJ2-7; 11 nucleotides match TRBD2. Germline V gene data show CDR1 as MNHEY and CDR2 as SMNVEV (reference sequence). The length of the CDR3 is 15 residues. V gave up 5 bases and J gave up 4 bases; unmatched junction bases: 7.

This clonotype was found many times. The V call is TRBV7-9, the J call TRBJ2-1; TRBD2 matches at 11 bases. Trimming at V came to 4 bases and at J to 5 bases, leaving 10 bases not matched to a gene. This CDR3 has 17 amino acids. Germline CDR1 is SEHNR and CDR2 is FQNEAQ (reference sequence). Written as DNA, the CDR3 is TGTGCCAGCAGCTCTCCTACACTAGCGGGAGAGGACAATGAGCAGTTCTTC. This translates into CASSSPTLAGEDNEQFF.

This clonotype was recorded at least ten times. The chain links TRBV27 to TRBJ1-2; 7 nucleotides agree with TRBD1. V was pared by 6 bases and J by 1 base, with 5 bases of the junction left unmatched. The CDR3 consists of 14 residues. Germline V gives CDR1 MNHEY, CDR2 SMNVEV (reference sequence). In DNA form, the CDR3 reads TGTGCCAGCAGGAGACAGGGACGTAACTATGGCTACACCTTC. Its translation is CASRRQGRNYGYTF.

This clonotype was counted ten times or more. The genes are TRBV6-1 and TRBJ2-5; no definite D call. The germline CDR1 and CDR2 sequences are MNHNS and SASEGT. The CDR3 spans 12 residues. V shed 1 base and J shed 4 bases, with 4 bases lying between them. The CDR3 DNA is TGTGCCAGCAGTGAAGAAGGAGAGACCCAGTACTTC. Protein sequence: CASSEEGETQYF.

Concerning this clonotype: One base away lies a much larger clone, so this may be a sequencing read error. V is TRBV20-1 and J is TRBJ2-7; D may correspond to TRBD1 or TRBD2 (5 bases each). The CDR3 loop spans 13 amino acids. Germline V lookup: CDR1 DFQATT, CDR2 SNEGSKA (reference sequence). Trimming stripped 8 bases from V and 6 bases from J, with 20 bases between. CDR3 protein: CSFLLGAPLEQYF. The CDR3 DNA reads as TGCAGTTTCCTCCTCGGGGCTCCTCTCGAGCAGTACTTC.

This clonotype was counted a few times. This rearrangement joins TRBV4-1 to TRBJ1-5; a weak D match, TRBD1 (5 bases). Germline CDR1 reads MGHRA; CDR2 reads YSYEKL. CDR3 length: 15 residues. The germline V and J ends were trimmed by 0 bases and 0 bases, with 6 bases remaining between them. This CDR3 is CASSQDRDSNQPQHF. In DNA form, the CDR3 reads TGCGCCAGCAGCCAAGACAGGGATAGCAATCAGCCCCAGCATTTT.

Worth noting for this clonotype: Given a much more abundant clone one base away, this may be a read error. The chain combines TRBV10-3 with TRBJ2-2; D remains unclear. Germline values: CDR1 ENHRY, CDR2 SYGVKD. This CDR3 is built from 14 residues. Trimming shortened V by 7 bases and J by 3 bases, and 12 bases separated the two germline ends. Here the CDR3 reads CAIKARDYTGELFF. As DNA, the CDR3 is TGTGCCATCAAAGCGAGAGATTACACCGGGGAGCTGTTTTTT.

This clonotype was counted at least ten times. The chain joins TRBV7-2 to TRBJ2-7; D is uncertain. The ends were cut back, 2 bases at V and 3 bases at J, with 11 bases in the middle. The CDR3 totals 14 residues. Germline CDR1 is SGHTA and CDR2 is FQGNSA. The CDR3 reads CASSLSNSRYEQYF. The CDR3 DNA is TGTGCCAGCAGCTTAAGTAATAGCCGCTACGAGCAGTACTTC. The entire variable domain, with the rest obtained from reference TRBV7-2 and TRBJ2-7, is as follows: GAGVSQSPSNKVTEKGKDVELRCDPISGHTALYWYRQSLGQGLEFLIYFQGNSAPDKSGLPSDRFSAERTGGSVSTLTIQRTQQEDSAVYLCASSLSNSRYEQYFGPGTRLTVT.

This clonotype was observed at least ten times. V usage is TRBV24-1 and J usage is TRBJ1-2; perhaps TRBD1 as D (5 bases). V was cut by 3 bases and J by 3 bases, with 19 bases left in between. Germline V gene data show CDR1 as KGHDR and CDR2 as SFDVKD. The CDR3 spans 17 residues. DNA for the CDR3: TGTGCCACCAGTGATCCCCGGGACCCAAGGGGAGACTATGGCTACACCTTC. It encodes CATSDPRDPRGDYGYTF.

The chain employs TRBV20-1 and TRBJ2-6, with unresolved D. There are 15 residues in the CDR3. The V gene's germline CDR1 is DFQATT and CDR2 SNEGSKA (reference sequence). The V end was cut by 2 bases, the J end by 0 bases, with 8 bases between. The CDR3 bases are TGCAGTGCTAGATACAGCCACTCTGGGGCCAACGTCCTGACTTTC. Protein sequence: CSARYSHSGANVLTF.

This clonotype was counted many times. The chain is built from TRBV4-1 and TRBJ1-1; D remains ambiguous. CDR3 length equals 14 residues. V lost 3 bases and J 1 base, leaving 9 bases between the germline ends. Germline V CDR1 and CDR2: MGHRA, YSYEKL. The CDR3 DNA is TGCGCCAGCAGCCAGGGTGGGGAGAACACTGAAGCTTTCTTT. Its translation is CASSQGGENTEAFF.

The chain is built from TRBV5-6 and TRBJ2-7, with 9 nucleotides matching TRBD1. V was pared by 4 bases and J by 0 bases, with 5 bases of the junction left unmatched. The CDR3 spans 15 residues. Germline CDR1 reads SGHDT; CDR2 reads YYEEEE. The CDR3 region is CASSPGTGHSYEQYF. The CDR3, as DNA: TGTGCCAGCAGCCCCGGGACAGGGCACTCCTACGAGCAGTACTTC.